These 14 T cell receptor beta chains share one sample of origin, sequenced in a study of blood T cells in healthy people across ages. A sample-barcoded 5' primer and a J-beta primer mix were used in a second PCR of roughly 7 to 12 cycles. MiXCR was run by TCRdb on the 5' RACE reads, yielding one entry per CDR3 protein. Found here are about 1.4 million distinct CDR3 sequences, roughly 60% of them singletons; the top ten hold over 5%. The sequenced material came from blood. Every receptor here comes from a man aged 18 to 29 in good health.

For the CDR3, the DNA is TGTGCCAGCAGAGACGGGACAGGGGGACTTAACTATGGCTACACCTTC. Its protein is CASRDGTGGLNYGYTF. V is TRBV27 and J is TRBJ1-2; 11 nucleotides agree with TRBD1. V shed 6 bases and J 1 base; nucleotides not matched to a gene: 7. Germline loops: CDR1 MNHEY, CDR2 SMNVEV (reference sequence). This CDR3 has 16 amino acids.

This clonotype was detected only a few times. The chain combines TRBV20-1 with TRBJ2-2, with TRBD2 as a possible D gene (6 bases). CDR3 size: 13 residues. Germline CDR1 reads DFQATT; CDR2 reads SNEGSKA (reference sequence). V shed 4 bases and J shed 1 base, with 7 bases lying between them. CDR3 in DNA: TGCAGTGCTATCGGGGGGAACACCGGGGAGCTGTTTTTT. It is translated as CSAIGGNTGELFF.

About this clonotype itself: A read error may account for a junction end that differs from germline. The rearrangement uses TRBV29-1 and TRBJ2-1, with D perhaps given as TRBD1 or TRBD2 (5 bases each). The J call may be in error: the DNA end matches TRBJ2-7 better. The CDR3 contains 16 residues. The germline CDR1 and CDR2 sequences are SQVTM and ANQGSEA. The CDR3 spells CSVDSGTPNSYNEQYF. The DNA of the CDR3 is TGCAGTGTTGATTCCGGGACCCCCAATTCCTACAATGAGCAGTACTTC.

The chain carries TRBV6-2 or TRBV6-3 and TRBJ2-1, with 9 positions matching TRBD1. This CDR3 is 16 amino acids long. CDR1 and CDR2 (germline): MNHEY, SVGEGT. With V trimmed by 2 bases and J by 5 bases, 7 bases remained unmatched. The CDR3 DNA reads TGTGCCAGCAGTTACGAGATTGGGACAGGGAACAATGAGCAGTTCTTC. Translated, it gives CASSYEIGTGNNEQFF.

The chain recombines TRBV4-3 with TRBJ1-2; unclear D gene. The CDR3 has 15 residues. Germline values: CDR1 LGHNA, CDR2 YSLEER. Trimming took 0 bases from V and 4 from J, leaving 12 bases between them. CDR3 region: CASSQDFDRSYGYTF. The CDR3 nucleotides read TGCGCCAGCAGCCAAGATTTTGATCGTAGCTATGGCTACACCTTC.

The CDR3 reads CASSHEGTVYGYTF. The CDR3 coding sequence is TGCGCCAGCAGCCACGAGGGGACAGTTTATGGCTACACCTTC. V is TRBV4-3 and J is TRBJ1-2, with 7 bases lining up with TRBD1. Germline loops: CDR1 LGHNA, CDR2 YSLEER. The V gene end was trimmed by 3 bases and the J gene end by 5 bases; junction bases not matched to a gene: 6. This CDR3 region has 14 residues.

This clonotype was observed once. This chain links TRBV12-3 or TRBV12-4 with TRBJ1-2; D is unresolved. Trimming pared 3 bases from V and 5 bases from J, leaving 16 bases between. This CDR3 is built from 15 residues. The CDR3 here is CASSLSGNEGYGYTF. The CDR3 coding sequence is TGTGCCAGCAGTTTGTCGGGGAATGAAGGGTATGGCTACACCTTC.

V gene TRBV11-1 combines with J gene TRBJ2-5; 9 positions match TRBD1. Germline values: CDR1 SGHAT, CDR2 FQDESV (reference sequence). V lost 5 bases, J lost 0 bases, and 22 bases stayed unmatched. The CDR3 length is 21 residues. CDR3 bases: TGTGCCAGCAGCCGTAGGGACAGGGCTCTCCCAAGCGGAATGAACCAAGAGACCCAGTACTTC. This sequence encodes CASSRRDRALPSGMNQETQYF.

This chain links TRBV7-8 with TRBJ2-5, with 8 bases matching TRBD2. This CDR3 contains 16 residues. The germline V gene encodes CDR1 SGHVS and CDR2 FQNEAQ. V trimming: 3 bases; J trimming: 2 bases; junction bases outside the gene matches: 8. CDR3 amino acids: CASSFPSSGLQETQYF. Here the CDR3 DNA reads TGTGCCAGCAGCTTCCCGTCTAGCGGGTTACAAGAGACCCAGTACTTC.

The genes are TRBV10-3 and TRBJ2-6; D is unresolved. CDR1 ENHRY and CDR2 SYGVKD come from the germline V gene. The length of the CDR3 is 14 residues. V was shortened by 8 bases and J by 0 bases, with 8 bases between the two germline ends. CDR3 nucleotides: TGTGCCATCGGTCCCGACTCTGGGGCCAACGTCCTGACTTTC. Translation: CAIGPDSGANVLTF.

V and J are TRBV29-1 and TRBJ2-7, with TRBD1 identical over 8 bases. Germline CDR1 SQVTM, CDR2 ANQGSEA. This CDR3 has 15 residues. After removal of 5 bases from V and 7 bases from J, the junction contained 16 bases not matched to a gene. DNA of the CDR3: TGCAGCGTTTCGTCGACAGGGGCCACTTGGGATGAGCAGTACTTC. Translated: CSVSSTGATWDEQYF.

This clonotype was seen more than once but under ten times. The chain recombines TRBV29-1 with TRBJ2-7, with TRBD2 matching over 9 bases. The CDR3 has 14 amino acids. CDR1 and CDR2 from the germline V gene are SQVTM and ANQGSEA. The V segment lost 4 bases and the J segment 2 bases; nucleotides outside the gene matches: 6. In DNA, the CDR3 is TGCAGCGTTGTTGGTAGCGGGAGACCCTACGAGCAGTACTTC. Its translation: CSVVGSGRPYEQYF.

This clonotype has a single count. The V and J genes are TRBV11-2 and TRBJ2-1; no reliable D call. Trimming left V 0 bases short and J 6 bases short, with 9 bases between. Per germline, CDR1 SGHAT and CDR2 FQNNGV. The length of the CDR3 is 14 residues. The CDR3 DNA follows: TGTGCCAGCAGCTTAGATGTCCGCGGCAATGAGCAGTTCTTC. It is translated as CASSLDVRGNEQFF.

This clonotype is a singleton in its sample. V usage is TRBV6-6 and J usage is TRBJ1-6; D possibly corresponds to TRBD1 (5 bases). Germline CDR1 reads MNHNY; CDR2 reads SVGAGI (reference sequence). The CDR3 loop spans 14 amino acids. V gave up 2 bases and J gave up 8 bases, with 10 bases separating them. CDR3 residues: CASSYGALDSPLHF. Here the CDR3 DNA reads TGTGCCAGCAGTTACGGGGCTCTGGATTCACCCCTCCACTTT.